These 3 T cell receptor beta chains were sequenced from one sample in a study of cytomegalovirus exposure and HLA in healthy donors. The PCR had 60 Vbeta and 13 Jbeta primers. The table came from immunoSEQ multiplex PCR; TCRdb's copy has only in-frame clones and leaves some out. The profile shows about 140,000 clones, roughly 77% of them singletons. Sequencing was done on a sample of PBMCs. The receptor set was obtained from a man under 40 in good health.

The J gene is TRBJ2-5, the V gene TRBV7-2; 12 nucleotides match TRBD2. Germline loops: CDR1 SGHTA, CDR2 FQGNSA. The CDR3 length is 17 residues. The junction had 18 bases not matched to a gene; V was cut back by 5 bases and J by 11 bases. CDR3 coding DNA: TGTGCCAGCAGCCCGACTCTCGGCGGACTAGCGGGATTGGAGCAGTACTTC. Its translation is CASSPTLGGLAGLEQYF.

The sample holds a few counts of this clone. This chain uses TRBV7-2 with TRBJ2-2, with D maybe TRBD2 (5 bases). The CDR3 consists of 15 residues. Germline assignment: CDR1 SGHTA and CDR2 FQGNSA. V was clipped by 3 bases and J by 7 bases, with 15 bases between them. CDR3 bases: TGTGCCAGCAGCTTCTGGGGAGCGGCGGGCGGGGAGCTGTTTTTT. Its translation: CASSFWGAAGGELFF.

This clone was seen only once. The chain uses TRBV30 and TRBJ2-2; 7 positions agree with TRBD2. The CDR3 spans 15 residues. Per germline, CDR1 GTSNPN and CDR2 SVGIG (reference sequence). V lost 1 base, J lost 4 bases, and 6 bases stayed unmatched. The CDR3 is CAWSDGGGGTGELFF. CDR3 nucleotide sequence: TGTGCCTGGAGTGATGGGGGGGGAGGCACCGGGGAGCTGTTTTTT.